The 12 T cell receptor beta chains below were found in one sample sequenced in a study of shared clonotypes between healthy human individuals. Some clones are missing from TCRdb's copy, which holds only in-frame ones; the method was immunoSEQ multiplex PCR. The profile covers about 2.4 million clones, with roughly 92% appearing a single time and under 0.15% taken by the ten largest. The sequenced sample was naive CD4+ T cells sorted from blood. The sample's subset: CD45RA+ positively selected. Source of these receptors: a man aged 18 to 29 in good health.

For the CDR3, the DNA is TGTGCCAGCAGGAGGACAGGGGCCCCACCCGGGGAGCTGTTTTTT. It specifies CASRRTGAPPGELFF. This rearrangement joins TRBV6-5 to TRBJ2-2; 9 positions agree with TRBD1. The CDR3 contains 15 residues. Unmatched junction bases numbered 8, after V lost 6 bases and J lost 6 bases. The germline V gene encodes CDR1 MNHEY and CDR2 SVGAGI.

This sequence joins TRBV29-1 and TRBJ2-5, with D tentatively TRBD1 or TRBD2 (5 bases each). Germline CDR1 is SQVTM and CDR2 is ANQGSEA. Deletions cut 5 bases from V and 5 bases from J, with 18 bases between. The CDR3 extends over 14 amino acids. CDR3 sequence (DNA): TGCAGCGTTAGTGTAGGGACGGGGCGGGAGACCCAGTACTTC. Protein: CSVSVGTGRETQYF.

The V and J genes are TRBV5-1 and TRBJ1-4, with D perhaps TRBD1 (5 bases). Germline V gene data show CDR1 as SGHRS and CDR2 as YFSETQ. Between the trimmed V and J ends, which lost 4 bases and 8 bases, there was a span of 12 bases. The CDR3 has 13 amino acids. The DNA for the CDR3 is TGCGCCAGCAGCAGGGGCCAAGCCGAAAAACTGTTTTTT. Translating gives CASSRGQAEKLFF.

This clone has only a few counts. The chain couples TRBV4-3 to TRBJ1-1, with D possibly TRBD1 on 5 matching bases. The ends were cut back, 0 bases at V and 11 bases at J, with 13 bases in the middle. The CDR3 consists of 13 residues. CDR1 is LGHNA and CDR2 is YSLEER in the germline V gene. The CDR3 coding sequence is TGCGCCAGCAGCCAAGAAGGGGCCGCAGTGGCTTTCTTT. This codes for CASSQEGAAVAFF.

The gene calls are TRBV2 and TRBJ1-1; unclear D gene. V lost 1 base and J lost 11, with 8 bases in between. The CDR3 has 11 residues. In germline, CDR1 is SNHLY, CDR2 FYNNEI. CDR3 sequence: CASSEEVDAFF. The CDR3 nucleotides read TGTGCCAGCAGTGAAGAAGTCGACGCTTTCTTT. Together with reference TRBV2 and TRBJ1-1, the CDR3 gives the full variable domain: EPEVTQTPSHQVTQMGQEVILRCVPISNHLYFYWYRQILGQKVEFLVSFYNNEISEKSEIFDDQFSVERPDGSNFTLKIRSTKLEDSAMYFCASSEEVDAFFGQGTRLTVV.

The CDR3 DNA sequence: TGTGCCTGGAGTGTTCGCAGGGGCTACAATGAGCAGTTCTTC. This codes for CAWSVRRGYNEQFF. This sequence joins TRBV30 and TRBJ2-1; D possibly corresponds to TRBD1 (6 bases). The germline gives CDR1 GTSNPN, CDR2 SVGIG (reference sequence). V was clipped by 0 bases and J by 3 bases, with 9 bases between them. The length of the CDR3 is 14 residues. The variable domain in full, with the rest retrieved from reference TRBV30 and TRBJ2-1, is SQTIHQWPATLVQPVGSPLSLECTVEGTSNPNLYWYRQAAGRGLQLLFYSVGIGQISSEVPQNLSASRPQDRQFILSSKKLLLSDSGFYLCAWSVRRGYNEQFFGPGTRLTVL.

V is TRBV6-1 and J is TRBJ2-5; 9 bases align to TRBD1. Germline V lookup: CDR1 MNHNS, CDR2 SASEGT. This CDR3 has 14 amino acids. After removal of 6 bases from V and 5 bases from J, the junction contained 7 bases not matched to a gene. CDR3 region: CASSRTGAGETQYF. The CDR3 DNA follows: TGTGCCAGCAGCAGGACAGGGGCAGGGGAGACCCAGTACTTC.

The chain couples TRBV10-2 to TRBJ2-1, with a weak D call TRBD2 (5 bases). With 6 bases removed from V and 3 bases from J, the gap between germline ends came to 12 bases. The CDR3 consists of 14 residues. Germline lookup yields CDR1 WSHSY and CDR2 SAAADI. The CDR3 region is CASSERGFYNEQFF. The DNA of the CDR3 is TGCGCCAGCAGCGAACGGGGTTTCTACAATGAGCAGTTCTTC.

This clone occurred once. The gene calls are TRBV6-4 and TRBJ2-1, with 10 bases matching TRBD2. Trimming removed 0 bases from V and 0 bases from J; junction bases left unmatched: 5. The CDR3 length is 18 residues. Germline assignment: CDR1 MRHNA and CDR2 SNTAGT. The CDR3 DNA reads TGTGCCAGCAGTGACTCGACTAGCGGGTTTTCCTCCTACAATGAGCAGTTCTTC. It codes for CASSDSTSGFSSYNEQFF.

In DNA, the CDR3 is TGTGCCGCCAACTATAACGCGAACACCGGGGAGCTGTTTTTT. It encodes CAANYNANTGELFF. The chain uses TRBV28 and TRBJ2-2; the D is unclear. Germline values: CDR1 MDHEN, CDR2 SYDVKM. The CDR3 is 14 residues long. V lost 11 bases, J lost 0 bases, and 13 bases lay in between. The full variable domain, rest sourced from reference TRBV28 and TRBJ2-2, is DVKVTQSSRYLVKRTGEKVFLECVQDMDHENMFWYRQDPGLGLRLIYFSYDVKMKEKGDIPEGYSVSREKKERFSLILESASTNQTSMYLCAANYNANTGELFFGEGSRLTVL.

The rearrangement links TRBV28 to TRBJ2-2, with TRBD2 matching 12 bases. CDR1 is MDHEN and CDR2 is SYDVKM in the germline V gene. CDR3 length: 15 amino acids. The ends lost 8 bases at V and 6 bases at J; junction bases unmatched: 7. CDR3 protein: CASVPGTSGSGELFF. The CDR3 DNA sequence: TGTGCCAGCGTCCCTGGGACTAGCGGGTCCGGGGAGCTGTTTTTT.

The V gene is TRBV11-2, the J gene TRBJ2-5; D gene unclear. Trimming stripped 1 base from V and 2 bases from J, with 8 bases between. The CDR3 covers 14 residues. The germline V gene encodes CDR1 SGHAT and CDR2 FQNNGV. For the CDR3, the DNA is TGTGCCAGCAGCTTAGGGCGCAGACAAGAGACCCAGTACTTC. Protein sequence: CASSLGRRQETQYF.